The 10 T cell receptor beta chains in this list originate from one sample, sequenced in a study of vaccination effects on CD4 cells after COVID-19. Under the ViraFEST assay, PBMC were stimulated with viral peptide pools so that antigen-specific CD4+ T cells expanded. Sequencing was performed afterwards. The authors isolated CD4+ T cells after about 10 days of culture. Participants got two doses of BNT162b2 or mRNA-1273 vaccine. Their cognate antigens are unknown. The table came from immunoSEQ multiplex PCR; TCRdb's copy has only in-frame clones and leaves some out. Of 25,000 to 35,000 clones in the sample, just under 75% were seen once. Sequencing was performed on CD4+ T cells from PBMCs cultured with HCoV-229E spike peptides, taken after COVID-19 vaccination. These TCRs come from a human donor who received a COVID-19 vaccine.

The V call is TRBV7-9, the J call TRBJ2-1; D call uncertain. Germline V gives CDR1 SEHNR, CDR2 FQNEAQ (reference sequence). The CDR3 covers 13 residues. V lost 8 bases and J lost 0, with 8 bases in between. CDR3 sequence reads: CASGSSSYNEQFF. CDR3 nucleotides: TGTGCCAGCGGGTCAAGCTCCTACAATGAGCAGTTCTTC.

J is TRBJ2-6 and V is TRBV19; TRBD1 aligns across 8 bases. The CDR3 is 17 amino acids. J was trimmed by 4 bases and V by 9 bases; bases with no gene match: 14. Germline loops: CDR1 LNHDA, CDR2 SQIVND (reference sequence). For the CDR3, the DNA is TGTGCCAGCCACAGGCCACAGGGGGTGGCCGGGGCCAACGTCCTGACTTTC. Encoded protein: CASHRPQGVAGANVLTF.

V gene TRBV18 combines with J gene TRBJ2-7, with D maybe TRBD2 (5 bases). Germline V lookup: CDR1 KGHSH, CDR2 LQKENI. The CDR3 runs 23 residues. Trimming took off 3 bases at V and 0 bases at J, with 36 bases between the two ends. The CDR3 is CASSPARGPDGLLWAYSSYEQYF. The CDR3 region has the DNA TGTGCCAGCTCACCCGCAAGAGGACCGGACGGACTTTTGTGGGCGTATAGCTCCTACGAGCAGTACTTC.

The rearrangement uses TRBV4-2 and TRBJ1-3; D may be TRBD1 (5 bases). V was shortened by 4 bases and J by 0 bases, with 13 bases between the two germline ends. Germline CDR1 is LGHNA and CDR2 is YNFKEQ. CDR3 size: 16 residues. CDR3 loop: CASSREADSSGNTIYF. CDR3 nucleotide sequence: TGTGCCAGCAGCCGGGAGGCAGACAGCTCTGGAAACACCATATATTTT.

The chain employs TRBV4-1 and TRBJ1-2; D ambiguous. The CDR3 length is 14 residues. Germline values: CDR1 MGHRA, CDR2 YSYEKL. V lost 0 bases to trimming and J lost 4 bases, with 9 bases between them. This CDR3 reads CASSQDLRGYGYTF. For the CDR3, the DNA is TGCGCCAGCAGCCAAGATCTCCGGGGCTATGGCTACACCTTC.

This clone was counted between two and nine times. The chain carries TRBV4-1 and TRBJ2-1; TRBD2 is a possible D gene (6 bases). V was clipped by 0 bases and J by 1 base, with 19 bases between them. Germline CDR1 MGHRA, CDR2 YSYEKL. The CDR3 runs 19 residues. The CDR3 protein is CASSQDRDSGLPSYNEQFF. The DNA of the CDR3 is TGCGCCAGCAGCCAAGACCGGGACTCCGGCCTACCATCCTACAATGAGCAGTTCTTC.

The V and J genes are TRBV6-1 and TRBJ1-2; unclear D gene. V gave up 6 bases and J gave up 3 bases, with 11 bases separating them. CDR1 MNHNS and CDR2 SASEGT come from the germline V gene. This CDR3 region has 13 residues. In DNA, the CDR3 is TGTGCCAGCAGCCAAGATGGGGACTATGGCTACACCTTC. Translated: CASSQDGDYGYTF.

This clone was seen more than once but under ten times. V is TRBV12-5 and J is TRBJ2-1, with 9 bases fitting TRBD1. The V segment lost 2 bases and the J segment 0 bases; nucleotides outside the gene matches: 2. Germline values: CDR1 LGHNT, CDR2 FRNRAP. The CDR3 is 16 amino acids. This CDR3 reads CASGLPTGGSYNEQFF. The CDR3 DNA reads TGTGCTAGTGGTTTGCCGACAGGGGGCTCCTACAATGAGCAGTTCTTC.

This clone was observed once. The chain combines TRBV27 with TRBJ1-2; unclear D gene. V dropped 5 bases and J dropped 2 bases, with 27 bases sitting between them. CDR3 length: 19 residues. Germline assignment: CDR1 MNHEY and CDR2 SMNVEV (reference sequence). This CDR3 reads CASSPDSGRWESPNYGYTF. CDR3 nucleotides: TGTGCCAGCAGTCCGGATTCCGGGAGATGGGAATCGCCAAACTATGGCTACACCTTC.

The chain uses TRBV7-7 and TRBJ2-5, with D uncertain. The germline V and J ends were trimmed by 5 bases and 2 bases, with 6 bases remaining between them. This CDR3 region has 12 residues. Germline V CDR1 and CDR2: SSHAT, FNYEAQ (reference sequence). CDR3 sequence (DNA): TGTGCCAGCAGCGGAAGACAAGAGACCCAGTACTTC. This sequence encodes CASSGRQETQYF.